This is a list of T cell receptor beta chains from one sample in a study of cytomegalovirus exposure and HLA in healthy donors. Profiled with immunoSEQ multiplex PCR; TCRdb holds only in-frame clones, not every one. The table lists 150,000 to 200,000 clones, 78% of them singletons. Sequencing was performed on PBMCs. These receptors were taken from a woman aged 25 to 45 in good health and CMV-seropositive. Both conserved end residues are part of each CDR3. A D gene is named only where the DNA matches it firmly. Some rows have no size entry. The others give once, few or many, or a class for an expanded clone.

d_call	clone_size	j_call	v_call	cdr3_nt	cdr3_aa
TRBD1	NA	TRBJ1-2	TRBV28	TGTGCCAGCAGGCCGACAGGGACCAACTATGGCTACACCTTC	CASRPTGTNYGYTF
TRBD1	NA	TRBJ2-2	TRBV7-7	TGTGCTAGCAGCTTAGCAGGGGGCCGTGCCGGGGAGCTGTTTTTT	CASSLAGGRAGELFF
NA	few	TRBJ2-2	TRBV5-1	TGCGCCAGCAGCTTTGAGGGGGACACCGGGGAGCTGTTTTTT	CASSFEGDTGELFF
TRBD2	NA	TRBJ2-7	TRBV9	TGTGCCAGCAGCCCCGGGATTAGCGGGAGTCCCTACGAGCAGTACTTC	CASSPGISGSPYEQYF
TRBD2	NA	TRBJ2-7	TRBV15	TGTGCCACCAGCCGCAGACTAGCCGGCTCCTACGAGCAGTACTTC	CATSRRLAGSYEQYF
TRBD2	NA	TRBJ2-3	TRBV10-1	TGCGCCAGCAGCGAGACCCAAGCGGGGAGCGATACGCAGTATTTT	CASSETQAGSDTQYF
TRBD2	NA	TRBJ2-7	TRBV7-8	TGTGCCAGCAGCTTACTAGCGGGAGGCCGAACCTACGAGCAGTACTTC	CASSLLAGGRTYEQYF
NA	NA	TRBJ2-6	TRBV5-1	TGCGCCAGCAGCGGCGGGACAGTCTCTGGGGCCAACGTCCTGACTTTC	CASSGGTVSGANVLTF
NA	few	TRBJ2-3	TRBV7-2	TGTGCCAGCAGCTTAGTGGGGGGGGGCTGGACAGATACGCAGTATTTT	CASSLVGGGWTDTQYF
TRBD1	NA	TRBJ2-4	TRBV5-6	TGTGCCAGCAGCCCTGGGACAGACCTAGCCAAAAACATTCAGTACTTC	CASSPGTDLAKNIQYF
NA	few	TRBJ2-1	TRBV20-1	TGCAGTGCGCCGGAGGGCGATGAGCAGTTCTTC	CSAPEGDEQFF
TRBD2	NA	TRBJ2-7	TRBV4-1	TGCGCCAGCAGCCAAGAGGGGGACTACTCCTACGAGCAGTACTTC	CASSQEGDYSYEQYF
TRBD1	once	TRBJ1-4	TRBV6-1	TGTGCCAGTGGGACAGCCCCCAATGAAAAACTGTTTTTT	CASGTAPNEKLFF
TRBD2	few	TRBJ2-7	TRBV2	TGTGCCAGCAGTGCGGGGAGGGTGGGTGAGCAGTACTTC	CASSAGRVGEQYF
NA	NA	TRBJ2-3	TRBV19	TGTGCCACCACGGAAAGGGGGTTCACAGATACGCAGTATTTT	CATTERGFTDTQYF
NA	NA	TRBJ1-2	TRBV2	TGTGCCAGCAGTGAATTCGAGACGGGTGGCTACACCTTC	CASSEFETGGYTF
TRBD1	NA	TRBJ2-2	TRBV5-1	TGCGCCAGCAGCCTAAACGGACAGGTCGGGACCGGGGAGCTGTTTTTT	CASSLNGQVGTGELFF
NA	NA	TRBJ2-3	TRBV19	TGTGCCAGTAGTATAGAAGGGGGATCGTTGCCGGCCTTTAGCACAGATACGCAGTATTTT	CASSIEGGSLPAFSTDTQYF
NA	few	TRBJ1-1	TRBV6-6	TGTGCCAGCAGTCCAACGGTACAGGGATACTACACTGAAGCTTTCTTT	CASSPTVQGYYTEAFF
NA	once	TRBJ2-7	TRBV10-3	TGTGCCATCAGTGTATTGAAGAGAGGACGGGGCTCCTACGAGCAGTACTTC	CAISVLKRGRGSYEQYF
NA	once	TRBJ2-7	TRBV5-5	TGTGCCAGCAGTTGGAGGGCGGGGCCCAGCTCCTACGAGCAGTACTTC	CASSWRAGPSSYEQYF
NA	NA	TRBJ2-3	TRBV11-2	TGTGCCAGCAGCTTAGAAGGGGGGGCAGATACGCAGTATTTT	CASSLEGGADTQYF
NA	NA	TRBJ2-3	TRBV6-5	TGTGCCAGCAGCAGGAGCACAGATACGCAGTATTTT	CASSRSTDTQYF